This TCR beta chain was observed in a study of blood T cells in healthy people across ages. This clonotype was seen many times. Its cognate antigen is unknown. The second PCR ran about 6 to 12 cycles with a sample-barcoded 5' primer and J-beta primers. Every sample produced at least 2.5 million CDR3-containing paired-end reads. A single record per CDR3 protein comes from TCRdb applying MiXCR to the 5' RACE reads. The sample yields 750,000 to 950,000 distinct CDR3 sequences, roughly 28% seen once. The CDR3 is 16 residues long. V lost 0 bases, J lost 3 bases, and 5 bases stayed unmatched. Germline V gives CDR1 SGHRS, CDR2 YFSETQ. The study, taken as a whole, reports: Leaving the PBMCs unsorted stopped any conclusive comparison of naive versus antigen-experienced cells. With age, beta diversity per million T cells declined roughly linearly, significantly by 30 to 40.

The sample was also reused in another study, on T cells of mothers and their children. This second study says: Samples were obtained from a few healthy Caucasian mothers and their six children.

The sequence was obtained from a woman in her 40s in good health. The material sequenced was blood. The chain couples TRBV5-1 to TRBJ2-3; 9 bases line up with TRBD1. For the CDR3, the DNA is TGCGCCAGCAGCTTGGCCGGACAGGGGAGGACAGATACGCAGTATTTT. It yields the protein CASSLAGQGRTDTQYF. Based on the CDR3 plus reference TRBV5-1 and TRBJ2-3, the full variable domain is KAGVTQTPRYLIKTRGQQVTLSCSPISGHRSVSWYQQTPGQGLQFLFEYFSETQRNKGNFPGRFSGRQFSNSRSEMNVSTLELGDSALYLCASSLAGQGRTDTQYFGPGTRLTVL.